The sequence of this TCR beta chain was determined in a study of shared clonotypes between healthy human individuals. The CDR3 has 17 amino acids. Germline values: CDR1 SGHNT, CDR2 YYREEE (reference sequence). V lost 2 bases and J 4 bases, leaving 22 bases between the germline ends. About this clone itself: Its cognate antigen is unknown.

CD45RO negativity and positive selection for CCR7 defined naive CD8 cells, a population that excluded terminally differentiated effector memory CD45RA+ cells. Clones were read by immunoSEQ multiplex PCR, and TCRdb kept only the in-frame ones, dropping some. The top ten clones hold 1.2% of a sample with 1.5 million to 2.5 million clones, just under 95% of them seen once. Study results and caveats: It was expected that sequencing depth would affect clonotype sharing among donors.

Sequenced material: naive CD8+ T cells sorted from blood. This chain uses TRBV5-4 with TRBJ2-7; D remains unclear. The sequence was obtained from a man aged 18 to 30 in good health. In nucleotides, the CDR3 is TGTGCCAGCAGCTTTAGCAGGTCGTCGGTTCAGTTTTACGAGCAGTACTTC. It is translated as CASSFSRSSVQFYEQYF.